These 21 T cell receptor beta chains originate from one sample sequenced in a study of blood T cells in healthy people across ages. The second PCR ran about 6 to 11 cycles with a sample-barcoded 5' primer and J-beta primers. TCRdb used MiXCR to reprocess the 5' RACE reads, holding one entry per CDR3 protein. This sample yields around 1,700,000 distinct CDR3 sequences, of which roughly 27% are seen a single time; roughly 8.2% belongs to the top ten. Specimen: blood. The receptors derive from a woman in her 30s in good health.

The gene calls are TRBV20-1 and TRBJ2-3; 8 bases are shared with TRBD2. V dropped 6 bases and J dropped 5; count of bases not matched to a gene: 13. The CDR3 covers 15 residues. Germline V lookup: CDR1 DFQATT, CDR2 SNEGSKA (reference sequence). The CDR3 DNA reads as TGCAGTGCCCCTCGGAGCGGGGGTTCGGTAGATACGCAGTATTTT. Protein: CSAPRSGGSVDTQYF.

This clonotype came up many times. The chain combines TRBV7-2 with TRBJ2-7, with 12 positions matching TRBD1. Germline V CDR1 and CDR2: SGHTA, FQGNSA. This CDR3 has 16 amino acids. V shed 1 base and J 5 bases; nucleotides not matched to a gene: 6. CDR3 sequence: CASSLVAGTGGNEQYF. As DNA, the CDR3 is TGTGCCAGCAGCTTAGTTGCCGGGACAGGGGGCAACGAGCAGTACTTC.

Concerning this clonotype itself: A much more abundant neighbour one base away suggests this may be a read error. The chain carries TRBV7-2 and TRBJ2-4; TRBD1 is a possible D gene (5 bases). Germline assignment: CDR1 SGHTA and CDR2 FQGNSA. This CDR3 has 14 residues. The CDR3 DNA is TGTGCCAGCAGCTTCGCAGGGATCACCTACGAGCAGTGCTTC. This sequence encodes CASSFAGITYEQCF.

The rearrangement uses TRBV20-1 and TRBJ1-3; D unresolved. Germline loops: CDR1 DFQATT, CDR2 SNEGSKA (reference sequence). This CDR3 contains 14 residues. The CDR3 region has the DNA TGCAGCGCTGGTGGGGAAAGTAGGGGAAACACCATATATTTT. The encoded protein is CSAGGESRGNTIYF.

J is TRBJ2-5 and V is TRBV7-2; D may be TRBD2 (6 bases). Trimming cost V 0 bases and J 11 bases, with 19 bases left between them. This CDR3 has 15 residues. Germline loops: CDR1 SGHTA, CDR2 FQGNSA. The CDR3 loop reads CASSLAYGVSGEQYF. The CDR3 DNA sequence: TGTGCCAGCAGCTTAGCGTATGGAGTTTCGGGGGAGCAGTACTTC.

The chain employs TRBV20-1 and TRBJ1-4; D possibly corresponds to TRBD1 (5 bases). Trimming removed 0 bases from V and 3 bases from J, with 11 bases in between. CDR3 length equals 15 residues. Germline lookup yields CDR1 DFQATT and CDR2 SNEGSKA (reference sequence). The CDR3 is CSAREGPLANEKLFF. The CDR3 DNA sequence: TGCAGTGCTAGAGAGGGGCCCTTGGCTAATGAAAAACTGTTTTTT.

This chain links TRBV4-3 with TRBJ2-3, with D unresolved. With 1 base removed from V and 9 bases from J, the gap between germline ends came to 20 bases. Germline CDR1 LGHNA, CDR2 YSLEER. CDR3 size: 16 residues. CDR3 coding DNA: TGCGCCAGCAGCCAAGGAAGGCGGAAGAGGAGTTGGACGCAGTATTTT. Residues: CASSQGRRKRSWTQYF.

The chain recombines TRBV5-5 with TRBJ2-2, with TRBD1 identical over 7 bases. The V and J ends lost 6 bases and 2 bases, in that order; junction bases with no gene match: 7. In germline, CDR1 is SGHKS, CDR2 YYEKEE (reference sequence). The CDR3 loop spans 15 amino acids. In nucleotides, the CDR3 is TGTGCCAGCACCGCCGGGACAGTTAACACCGGGGAGCTGTTTTTT. This sequence encodes CASTAGTVNTGELFF.

The chain recombines TRBV7-2 with TRBJ1-2, with 7 nucleotides matching TRBD1. The V segment lost 5 bases and the J segment 1 base; nucleotides outside the gene matches: 10. The germline V gene encodes CDR1 SGHTA and CDR2 FQGNSA. This CDR3 contains 16 residues. CDR3 nucleotide sequence: TGTGCCAGCAGCCCGGGGACAGACAGAATTAACTATGGCTACACCTTC. This translates into CASSPGTDRINYGYTF.

This chain joins TRBV3-1 and TRBJ2-5, with D tentatively TRBD2 (6 bases). This CDR3 has 14 amino acids. The germline V gene encodes CDR1 LGHDT and CDR2 YNNKEL (reference sequence). V lost 1 base, J lost 10 bases, and 16 bases lay in between. The CDR3 reads CASSQGLGSSDQYF. CDR3 sequence (DNA): TGTGCCAGCAGCCAAGGACTAGGGAGTTCCGACCAGTACTTC.

This clonotype was counted only a few times. The chain combines TRBV20-1 with TRBJ2-3, with D uncertain. V dropped 1 base and J dropped 0 bases, with 8 bases sitting between them. The germline gives CDR1 DFQATT, CDR2 SNEGSKA (reference sequence). This CDR3 contains 14 residues. The CDR3 region has the DNA TGCAGTGCTAGAGCTATAACTAGCACAGATACGCAGTATTTT. Translated, it gives CSARAITSTDTQYF.

In this sample, this clonotype turned up a few times. The gene calls are TRBV7-9 and TRBJ2-7; 9 bases agree with TRBD1. CDR3 size: 19 residues. Per the germline V gene, CDR1 is SEHNR and CDR2 is FQNEAQ (reference sequence). The J segment lost 4 bases and the V segment lost 1 base, leaving 17 bases of the junction unmatched. The CDR3 protein is CASSLEGTGNKRATYEQYF. CDR3 DNA: TGTGCCAGCAGCTTAGAGGGGACAGGGAATAAGCGGGCTACGTACGAGCAGTACTTC.

This clonotype was detected many times. V gene TRBV27 combines with J gene TRBJ2-7; 8 bases fit TRBD1. Germline V gives CDR1 MNHEY, CDR2 SMNVEV (reference sequence). V was pared by 10 bases and J by 1 base, with 9 bases of the junction left unmatched. The CDR3 consists of 14 residues. The CDR3 is CATQADRASYEQYF. CDR3 coding DNA: TGTGCCACCCAGGCGGACAGGGCTTCCTACGAGCAGTACTTC.

V and J are TRBV11-2 and TRBJ1-1; D is unclear. V shed 0 bases and J shed 6 bases, with 17 bases lying between them. Looked up from germline, CDR1 is SGHAT and CDR2 is FQNNGV. The CDR3 extends over 16 amino acids. CDR3 DNA sequence: TGTGCCAGCAGCTTAGATAATGGGGTGCCGGGCGCTGAAGCTTTCTTT. Translating gives CASSLDNGVPGAEAFF.

This clonotype showed up just once. This may come from a read error, since a much larger clone is one base off. V is TRBV20-1 and J is TRBJ2-7; 8 nucleotides agree with TRBD2. This CDR3 has 14 amino acids. J gave up 5 bases and V 3 bases, and 9 bases lay outside the gene matches. Germline CDR1 DFQATT, CDR2 SNEGSKA (reference sequence). The CDR3 sequence is CSARIPGGRDEQYF. CDR3 DNA: TGCAGTGCTAGGATTCCGGGAGGGCGGGACGAGCAGTACTTC.

The chain employs TRBV24-1 and TRBJ1-4, with TRBD1 matching over 10 bases. CDR3 length: 15 amino acids. J was trimmed by 8 bases and V by 3 bases; bases with no gene match: 5. Germline V lookup: CDR1 KGHDR, CDR2 SFDVKD. Here the CDR3 DNA reads TGTGCCACCAGTGATCCCGGGACAGGGGTGGAAAAACTGTTTTTT. Encoded protein: CATSDPGTGVEKLFF.

The CDR3 here is CASSTDGTSLYEQYF. DNA for the CDR3: TGTGCCAGCAGCACAGACGGGACTAGCCTCTACGAGCAGTACTTC. The chain recombines TRBV7-8 with TRBJ2-7; 9 bases map to TRBD2. CDR1 SGHVS and CDR2 FQNEAQ come from the germline V gene. CDR3 size: 15 residues. The ends lost 5 bases at V and 3 bases at J; junction bases unmatched: 8. The complete variable domain, with remaining parts taken from reference TRBV7-8 and TRBJ2-7, reads GAGVSQSPRYKVAKRGQDVALRCDPISGHVSLFWYQQALGQGPEFLTYFQNEAQLDKSGLPSDRFFAERPEGSVSTLKIQRTQQEDSAVYLCASSTDGTSLYEQYFGPGTRLTVT.

In this sample, this clonotype turned up many times. The V call is TRBV4-1, the J call TRBJ2-7, with D tentatively TRBD1 (6 bases). Trimming took 2 bases from V and 1 from J, leaving 12 bases between them. This CDR3 comprises 15 residues. CDR1 and CDR2 from the germline V gene are MGHRA and YSYEKL. The CDR3 sequence is CASSQPTGRSYEQYF. In DNA form, the CDR3 reads TGCGCCAGCAGCCAACCGACAGGAAGATCCTACGAGCAGTACTTC.

As concerns this clonotype: A single base separates this from a much larger clone, so it may be a read error. J is TRBJ2-7 and V is TRBV20-1; 8 nucleotides align to TRBD2. CDR1 and CDR2 (germline): DFQATT, SNEGSKA (reference sequence). The CDR3 contains 14 residues. CDR3 in DNA: TGCAGCATTGAGCGGGGGACCTCCCCCTACGAGCAGTACTTC. Residues: CSIERGTSPYEQYF.

This chain uses TRBV12-3 or TRBV12-4 with TRBJ2-5; no definite D call. V was cut by 8 bases and J by 4 bases, with 14 bases left in between. The length of the CDR3 is 13 residues. The CDR3 DNA follows: TGTGCCAGCCAACAGCTTCTAGGAGAGACCCAGTACTTC. It translates to CASQQLLGETQYF.

A single count supports this clonotype. This chain uses TRBV5-1 with TRBJ1-4; D is unclear. This CDR3 spans 14 amino acids. V was shortened by 2 bases and J by 8 bases, with 13 bases between the two germline ends. CDR1 and CDR2 (germline): SGHRS, YFSETQ. CDR3 sequence reads: CASSLVGLGEKLFF. The CDR3 nucleotides are TGCGCCAGCAGCTTAGTAGGGCTGGGAGAAAAACTGTTTTTT. Filled out from reference TRBV5-1 and TRBJ1-4, the complete variable domain reads KAGVTQTPRYLIKTRGQQVTLSCSPISGHRSVSWYQQTPGQGLQFLFEYFSETQRNKGNFPGRFSGRQFSNSRSEMNVSTLELGDSALYLCASSLVGLGEKLFFGSGTQLSVL.